This note documents a single T cell receptor beta chain sequence. The antigen remains undetermined. The repertoire was sequenced with immunoSEQ multiplex PCR; TCRdb's copy has only in-frame clones and lacks some. Of roughly 2 million clones listed, over 85% are singletons. The record originates from a study of shared clonotypes between healthy human individuals. V shed 3 bases and J shed 3 bases, with 15 bases lying between them. The CDR3 spans 15 residues. Germline V gene lookup returns CDR1 PRHDT and CDR2 FYEKMQ (reference sequence). Study-level findings and limits: Researchers sampled blood only, noting tissue repertoires likely differ. Naive CD4 clonotypes were shared across a few donors at around 5.4%. Measured sharing among donors was expected to vary with sequencing depth.

The TCR was taken from a man between 18 and 35 years old in good health. The sample consisted of naive CD4+ T cells sorted from blood. Subset meaning: CD45RA+ positively selected. The genes are TRBV13 and TRBJ2-7; D possibly uses TRBD1 or TRBD2 (5 bases each). CDR3 residues: CASSFLRDGYYEQYF. For the CDR3, the DNA is TGTGCCAGCAGCTTTCTCAGGGACGGCTACTACGAGCAGTACTTC.